These 17 T cell receptor beta chains originate from one sample sequenced in a study of cytomegalovirus exposure and HLA in healthy donors. The repertoire was sequenced with immunoSEQ multiplex PCR; TCRdb's copy has only in-frame clones and lacks some. The data show 95,000 to 150,000 clones, with approximately 91% seen just once and about 2% held by the top ten. Material: PBMCs. These receptor sequences come from a young woman in good health and CMV-seronegative.

The rearrangement uses TRBV9 and TRBJ2-1, with TRBD1 identical over 12 bases. Germline V gene lookup returns CDR1 SGDLS and CDR2 YYNGEE. The CDR3 sequence is 16 residues long. V was clipped by 3 bases and J by 5 bases; unmatched bases: 6. The CDR3 DNA is TGTGCCAGCAGCGCCACGGGACAGGGGGCCAACAATGAGCAGTTCTTC. Amino acid sequence: CASSATGQGANNEQFF.

This sequence joins TRBV5-1 and TRBJ2-6; TRBD2 matches 8 bases. Germline V gives CDR1 SGHRS, CDR2 YFSETQ. Germline trimming cut 2 bases from V and 2 bases from J; bases unmatched to any gene: 0. This CDR3 has 15 residues. The CDR3 loop reads CASSFGGAGANVLTF. Here the CDR3 DNA reads TGCGCCAGCAGCTTCGGGGGGGCTGGGGCCAACGTCCTGACTTTC.

CDR3 nucleotide sequence: TGTGCCAGCAGGTTGACAGCAACTAATGAAAAACTGTTTTTT. It specifies CASRLTATNEKLFF. V is TRBV6-5 and J is TRBJ1-4; D is possibly TRBD1 (5 bases). This CDR3 contains 14 residues. Between the trimmed V and J ends, which lost 6 bases and 0 bases, there was a span of 8 bases. The germline V gene encodes CDR1 MNHEY and CDR2 SVGAGI.

CDR3 residues: CASSRTSGRGETQYF. CDR3 in DNA: TGCGCCAGCAGCCGGACTAGCGGGAGAGGAGAGACCCAGTACTTC. V is TRBV5-1 and J is TRBJ2-5; 13 positions match TRBD2. The CDR3 consists of 15 residues. Looked up from germline, CDR1 is SGHRS and CDR2 is YFSETQ. The V segment lost 4 bases and the J segment 4 bases; nucleotides outside the gene matches: 4.

The chain combines TRBV30 with TRBJ1-4; D is ambiguous. This CDR3 region has 15 residues. Trimming cost V 2 bases and J 7 bases, with 17 bases left between them. Germline CDR1 GTSNPN, CDR2 SVGIG (reference sequence). CDR3 DNA sequence: TGTGCCTGGAGTTCGGACTCACGAAGCGGTGAAAAACTGTTTTTT. It codes for CAWSSDSRSGEKLFF. The variable domain in full, with the rest retrieved from reference TRBV30 and TRBJ1-4, is SQTIHQWPATLVQPVGSPLSLECTVEGTSNPNLYWYRQAAGRGLQLLFYSVGIGQISSEVPQNLSASRPQDRQFILSSKKLLLSDSGFYLCAWSSDSRSGEKLFFGSGTQLSVL.

This clone was observed a few times. The chain has TRBV5-4 and TRBJ1-2; the D is unclear. The CDR3 totals 12 residues. With 4 bases removed from V and 4 bases from J, the gap between germline ends came to 8 bases. Germline V lookup: CDR1 SGHNT, CDR2 YYREEE (reference sequence). The CDR3 is CASSGRGYGYTF. CDR3 DNA: TGTGCCAGCAGCGGGCGGGGCTATGGCTACACCTTC.

This chain connects TRBV4-1 to TRBJ1-4; possible D gene TRBD1, 6 bases. Germline CDR1 and CDR2: MGHRA and YSYEKL. Trimming pared 8 bases from V and 0 bases from J, leaving 13 bases between. The CDR3 has 15 amino acids. CDR3 sequence: CASGGTAATNEKLFF. The CDR3 DNA sequence: TGCGCCAGCGGGGGCACCGCTGCAACTAATGAAAAACTGTTTTTT.

The chain uses TRBV30 and TRBJ2-5; D not resolved. This CDR3 region has 12 residues. Germline V gene lookup returns CDR1 GTSNPN and CDR2 SVGIG (reference sequence). The germline V and J ends were trimmed by 3 bases and 5 bases, with 10 bases remaining between them. CDR3 protein: CAWSPGTETQYF. For the CDR3, the DNA is TGTGCCTGGAGCCCGGGTACGGAGACCCAGTACTTC.

V gene TRBV2 combines with J gene TRBJ2-3; possible D gene TRBD1, 5 bases. CDR3 length equals 10 residues. Germline-derived CDR1 and CDR2 are SNHLY and FYNNEI. The V end lost 8 bases, the J end lost 12 bases, and 12 bases lay between the germline ends. The CDR3 loop is CASSGASQYF. CDR3 in DNA: TGTGCCAGCTCTGGGGCGTCACAGTATTTT.

V is TRBV9 and J is TRBJ2-3; TRBD1 is a possible D gene (6 bases). V was cut by 4 bases and J by 7 bases, with 16 bases left in between. Per germline, CDR1 SGDLS and CDR2 YYNGEE. The CDR3 consists of 14 residues. For the CDR3, the DNA is TGTGCCAGCAGCTCCCGGACAGCGCGGAATACGCAGTATTTT. Its protein is CASSSRTARNTQYF.

This sequence joins TRBV7-6 and TRBJ2-3; 8 nucleotides align to TRBD2. The ends lost 2 bases at V and 0 bases at J; junction bases unmatched: 4. Germline CDR1 SGHVS, CDR2 FNYEAQ. This CDR3 has 16 residues. CDR3 sequence (DNA): TGTGCCAGCAGCTTAAGACTAGCGCATAGCACAGATACGCAGTATTTT. Protein sequence: CASSLRLAHSTDTQYF.

The CDR3, as DNA: TGTGCCAGCAGCCAAGATGAGGGAAACTACAATGAGCAGTTCTTC. This codes for CASSQDEGNYNEQFF. This rearrangement joins TRBV4-2 to TRBJ2-1; D possibly corresponds to TRBD2 (5 bases). Trimming shortened V by 0 bases and J by 3 bases, and 9 bases separated the two germline ends. Germline CDR1 and CDR2: LGHNA and YNFKEQ. This CDR3 is built from 15 residues.

This sequence joins TRBV11-3 and TRBJ2-7, with 11 bases aligning to TRBD1. With 5 bases clipped from V and 3 bases from J, the junction kept 3 bases outside the gene matches. The CDR3 contains 14 residues. Germline assignment: CDR1 SGHNT and CDR2 YENEEA. The CDR3 nucleotides read TGTGCCAGCAGCCCCGGGACAGGGGGCTACGAGCAGTACTTC. Encoded protein: CASSPGTGGYEQYF.

The chain links TRBV7-6 to TRBJ2-1; 7 bases map to TRBD2. Germline V lookup: CDR1 SGHVS, CDR2 FNYEAQ. The CDR3 is 13 amino acids. With 1 base clipped from V and 9 bases from J, the junction kept 3 bases outside the gene matches. CDR3 nucleotides: TGTGCCAGCAGCTTAGAAGCGGGGACTGAGCAGTTCTTC. Translating it yields CASSLEAGTEQFF.

This clone was seen a few times. The chain combines TRBV11-2 with TRBJ2-2; TRBD2 might be the D (6 bases). CDR1 and CDR2 from the germline V gene are SGHAT and FQNNGV. The V end was cut by 5 bases, the J end by 0 bases, with 10 bases between. CDR3 size: 15 residues. The CDR3 coding sequence is TGTGCCAGCAGCCCGAGCGGGCCGAACACCGGGGAGCTGTTTTTT. It yields the protein CASSPSGPNTGELFF. Using reference TRBV11-2 and TRBJ2-2 for the parts outside the CDR3, the full variable domain is EAGVAQSPRYKIIEKRQSVAFWCNPISGHATLYWYQQILGQGPKLLIQFQNNGVVDDSQLPKDRFSAERLKGVDSTLKIQPAKLEDSAVYLCASSPSGPNTGELFFGEGSRLTVL.

The chain employs TRBV15 and TRBJ1-2; 10 bases are shared with TRBD1. The length of the CDR3 is 14 residues. Germline lookup yields CDR1 LNHNV and CDR2 YYDKDF (reference sequence). The V and J ends lost 5 bases and 5 bases, in that order; junction bases with no gene match: 5. The CDR3 reads CATSLWTGGYGYTF. DNA of the CDR3: TGTGCCACCAGCCTTTGGACAGGGGGATATGGCTACACCTTC. The full variable domain, rest sourced from reference TRBV15 and TRBJ1-2, is DAMVIQNPRYQVTQFGKPVTLSCSQTLNHNVMYWYQQKSSQAPKLLFHYYDKDFNNEADTPDNFQSRRPNTSFCFLDIRSPGLGDTAMYLCATSLWTGGYGYTFGSGTRLTVV.

The gene calls are TRBV7-5 and TRBJ2-7; TRBD2, the table's D call, lacks a check against the DNA. TRBV7-5 is described as a pseudogene. CDR3 length: 16 amino acids. The CDR3 is CARSLAGVSGSYEQYF. The CDR3 DNA reads TGTGCCAGAAGCTTAGCAGGAGTTAGCGGCTCCTACGAGCAGTACTTC.